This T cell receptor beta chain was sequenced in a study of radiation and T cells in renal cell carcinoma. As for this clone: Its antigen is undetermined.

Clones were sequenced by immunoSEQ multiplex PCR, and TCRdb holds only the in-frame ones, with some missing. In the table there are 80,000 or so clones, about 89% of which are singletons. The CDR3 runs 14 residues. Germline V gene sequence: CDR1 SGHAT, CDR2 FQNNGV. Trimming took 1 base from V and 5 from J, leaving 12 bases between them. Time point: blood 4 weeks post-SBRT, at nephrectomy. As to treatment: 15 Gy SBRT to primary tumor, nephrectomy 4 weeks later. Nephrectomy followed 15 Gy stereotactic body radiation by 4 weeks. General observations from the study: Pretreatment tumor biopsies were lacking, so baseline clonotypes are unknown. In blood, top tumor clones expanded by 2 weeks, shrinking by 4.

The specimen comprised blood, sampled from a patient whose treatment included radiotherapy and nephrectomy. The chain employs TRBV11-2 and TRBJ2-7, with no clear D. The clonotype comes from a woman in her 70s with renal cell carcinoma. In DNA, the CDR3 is TGTGCCAGCAGCTTAGTTAGAACCGCCCACGAGCAGTACTTC. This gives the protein CASSLVRTAHEQYF.